This TCR beta chain was found in a study of blood T cell repertoires in COVID-19. As for the study in general: T cells, B-cell-depleted T cells, or PBMCs provided the cDNA or gDNA that served as material.

This clone was found a few times. Original processing methods: Reference gene primer amplification gave estimated nucleated cell counts. TCRdb's table, derived via immunoSEQ multiplex PCR, lists solely in-frame clones and lacks some. V and J calls and clone size are copied from that table; D and trimming were computed from the DNA. This repertoire shows more than 95,000 clones, under 90% found once; its top ten account for over 35%. The trim removed 2 bases at V and 5 bases at J, leaving 12 bases unmatched. Germline values: CDR1 MDHEN, CDR2 SYDVKM. There are 17 residues in the CDR3. What was sequenced was peripheral blood. The rearrangement joins TRBV28 to TRBJ1-2, with 9 bases fitting TRBD1. The sequence came from a man older than 75 with acute or convalescent COVID-19. CDR3 DNA sequence: TGTGCCAGCAGTTTAAGTGGGACAGGGAGAGTAGAGTATGGCTACACCTTC. This translates into CASSLSGTGRVEYGYTF.